One T cell receptor (beta chain) is described in this entry. V shed 4 bases, J shed 2 bases, and the junction held 9 bases outside the gene matches. The CDR3 consists of 16 residues. CDR1 is KGHDR and CDR2 is SFDVKD in the germline V gene. This entry comes from a study of T cell responses to AZD1222 COVID-19 vaccine. Sequenced by immunoSEQ multiplex PCR; TCRdb stores in-frame clones only, minus some. The sample consists of 45,000 to 60,000 clones, more than 70% of them appearing once. The chain employs TRBV24-1 and TRBJ1-2; 7 bases align to TRBD1. Sequencing was performed on peripheral blood, taken on day 0 of AZD1222 vaccination. This TCR came from an adult in good health. Written as DNA, the CDR3 is TGTGCCACCAGTGACAGAGGGACAGAAACAAACTATGGCTACACCTTC. Translation gives CATSDRGTETNYGYTF.